These T cell receptor beta chains were read from a single sample in a study of identical twins. Using its own MiXCR run on the 5' RACE reads, TCRdb lists one record per CDR3 protein. The sample records roughly 1,500,000 distinct CDR3 sequences, 32% being singletons. Sequences were obtained from cord blood. The origin of the receptors is a newborn girl in good health. Each CDR3 is given with its conserved first and last residue. The D gene is left open where the match is weak. The listing skips clone size in some rows; elsewhere it reads once, few, many or a size class.

TRBV5-1	-	-	TRBJ2-1	CASSLDGGGGTNEQFF	TGCGCCAGCAGCTTGGACGGGGGAGGCGGGACCAATGAGCAGTTCTTC
TRBV11-2	TRBD2	few	TRBJ2-1	CASIPLLAGTYNEQFF	TGTGCCAGCATCCCGCTGCTAGCGGGGACCTACAATGAGCAGTTCTTC
TRBV4-2	TRBD2	few	TRBJ2-7	CASSPRTSGAIYEQYF	TGTGCCAGCAGCCCTCGGACTAGCGGGGCTATATACGAGCAGTACTTC
TRBV9	-	many	TRBJ1-4	CASSVQTGNEKLFF	TGTGCCAGCAGCGTACAGACGGGTAACGAAAAACTGTTTTTT
TRBV28	-	few	TRBJ1-2	CASSFQTAYGYTF	TGTGCCAGCAGTTTTCAGACTGCTTATGGCTACACCTTC
TRBV20-1	TRBD1	many	TRBJ1-2	CSVQDRTNYGYTF	TGCAGTGTGCAGGACAGGACTAACTATGGCTACACCTTC
TRBV2	TRBD2	few	TRBJ2-1	CASSASGLAKNEQFF	TGTGCCAGCAGCGCCTCGGGACTAGCGAAGAATGAGCAGTTCTTC
TRBV20-1	-	-	TRBJ2-3	CSASGSRLGDTQYF	TGCAGTGCTAGTGGCTCTAGGTTAGGGGATACGCAGTATTTT
TRBV6-6	-	few	TRBJ2-1	CASSYPGTNNEQFF	TGTGCCAGCAGTTACCCGGGGACAAACAATGAGCAGTTCTTC
TRBV27	TRBD1	once	TRBJ2-4	CASSLYGRTGGKNIQYF	TGTGCCAGCAGTTTATACGGCCGGACAGGGGGCAAAAACATTCAGTACTTC
TRBV4-2	-	-	TRBJ2-3	CASSHDRPDTQYF	TGTGCCAGCAGCCATGACAGACCAGATACGCAGTATTTT
TRBV5-1	-	few	TRBJ2-1	CASSSGPGLVPNEQFF	TGCGCCAGCAGCTCTGGGCCGGGACTTGTACCTAATGAGCAGTTCTTC
TRBV5-4	TRBD1	few	TRBJ1-2	CASSFKLGTGSLNYGYTF	TGTGCCAGCAGCTTCAAATTGGGGACAGGGTCTTTGAACTATGGCTACACCTTC
TRBV29-1	TRBD1	few	TRBJ1-2	CSVEDPETGGIGYTF	TGCAGCGTTGAAGATCCCGAGACAGGGGGAATTGGCTACACCTTC
TRBV13	-	-	TRBJ2-2	CASSLSGGMSGELFF	TGTGCCAGCAGCTTATCAGGGGGGATGTCCGGGGAGCTGTTTTTT
TRBV10-2	TRBD2	-	TRBJ2-3	CASRWASGSTDTQYF	TGCGCCAGCAGATGGGCTAGCGGGAGTACAGATACGCAGTATTTT
TRBV12-3/TRBV12-4	TRBD1	-	TRBJ2-1	CASSFRQGDNEQFF	TGTGCCAGCAGTTTCCGACAGGGGGACAATGAGCAGTTCTTC
TRBV2	-	-	TRBJ1-5	CASHWEGSNQPQHF	TGTGCCAGTCATTGGGAGGGGAGCAATCAGCCCCAGCATTTT
TRBV11-2	-	-	TRBJ1-1	CASSLEGGIARMNTEAFF	TGTGCCAGCAGCTTAGAAGGCGGAATCGCCCGCATGAACACTGAAGCTTTCTTT
TRBV20-1	-	-	TRBJ1-1	CSARTGTEAFF	TGCAGCGCTAGAACGGGGACTGAAGCTTTCTTT
TRBV20-1	-	-	TRBJ2-7	CSASRVDPIEQYF	TGCAGTGCTAGTCGAGTAGATCCCATTGAGCAGTACTTC
TRBV10-1	TRBD1	few	TRBJ2-3	CASLGTGTDTQYF	TGCGCCAGCCTAGGGACAGGCACAGATACGCAGTATTTT
TRBV27	TRBD1	few	TRBJ2-7	CASSSIPYLRTGDGSSYEQYF	TGTGCCAGCAGTTCTATTCCCTATCTTCGGACAGGGGACGGGAGCTCCTACGAGCAGTACTTC
TRBV6-8	TRBD2	-	TRBJ2-1	CASPLISGVYGREYNEQFF	TGTGCCAGCCCCCTTATTTCTGGTGTTTACGGGAGGGAATACAATGAGCAGTTCTTC
TRBV11-3	TRBD2	-	TRBJ2-1	CASSPSGSKGYNEQFF	TGTGCCAGCAGCCCTAGCGGGAGCAAAGGATACAATGAGCAGTTCTTC
TRBV7-9	-	-	TRBJ2-7	CASSLWGTSNNEQYF	TGTGCCAGCAGCTTATGGGGAACGAGCAACAATGAGCAGTACTTC